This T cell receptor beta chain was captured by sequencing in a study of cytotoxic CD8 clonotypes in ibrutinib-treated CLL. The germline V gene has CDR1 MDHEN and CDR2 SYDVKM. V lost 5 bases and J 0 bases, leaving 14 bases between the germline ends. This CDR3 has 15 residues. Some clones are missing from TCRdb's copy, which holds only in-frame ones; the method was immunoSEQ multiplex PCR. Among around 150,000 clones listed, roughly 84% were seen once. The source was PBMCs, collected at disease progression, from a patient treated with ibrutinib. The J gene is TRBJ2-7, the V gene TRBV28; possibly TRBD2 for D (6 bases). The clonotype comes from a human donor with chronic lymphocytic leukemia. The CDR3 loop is CASSDGGSRSYEQYF. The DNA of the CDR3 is TGTGCCAGCAGTGATGGAGGGAGTCGCTCCTACGAGCAGTACTTC.